The 8 T cell receptor beta chains below come from one sample, sequenced in a study of cytomegalovirus exposure and HLA in healthy donors. In the PCR, 60 Vbeta and 13 Jbeta primers were used. Profiling relied on immunoSEQ multiplex PCR, and the TCRdb table lists in-frame clones only, not all of them. The sample has about 150,000 clones, 8.9% seen once. The sequencing sample was made of PBMCs. All receptors derive from a woman in her 40s in good health and CMV-seropositive.

This clone has just a few counts. The chain couples TRBV7-8 to TRBJ1-3; D is unresolved. The CDR3 totals 16 residues. CDR1 is SGHVS and CDR2 is FQNEAQ in the germline V gene. V shed 3 bases and J shed 0 bases, with 12 bases lying between them. Written as DNA, the CDR3 is TGTGCCAGCAGCTTGGGCGTCCCGTTCTCTGGAAACACCATATATTTT. This codes for CASSLGVPFSGNTIYF.

The CDR3 spells CASSPGGGVNEQFF. The CDR3 DNA reads as TGTGCCAGCTCACCAGGCGGGGGGGTAAATGAGCAGTTCTTC. The gene calls are TRBV18 and TRBJ2-1; 9 bases match TRBD2. The germline V gene encodes CDR1 KGHSH and CDR2 LQKENI. CDR3 size: 14 residues. Germline trimming cut 2 bases from V and 7 bases from J; bases unmatched to any gene: 3.

The chain uses TRBV6-1 and TRBJ1-2; unclear D gene. This CDR3 comprises 13 residues. Trimming cost V 3 bases and J 8 bases, with 13 bases left between them. Germline-derived CDR1 and CDR2 are MNHNS and SASEGT. CDR3 residues: CASSDTTTNGYTF. The DNA of the CDR3 is TGTGCCAGCAGTGACACCACAACTAACGGCTACACCTTC.

J is TRBJ1-1 and V is TRBV5-1; a possible D gene is TRBD1 (5 bases). The ends were cut back, 5 bases at V and 3 bases at J, with 11 bases in the middle. CDR1 is SGHRS and CDR2 is YFSETQ in the germline V gene. The CDR3 spans 13 residues. The CDR3 bases are TGCGCCAGCAGTGATCCAGGGCACACTGAAGCTTTCTTT. This codes for CASSDPGHTEAFF.

The V and J genes are TRBV18 and TRBJ1-1; D is ambiguous. The length of the CDR3 is 15 residues. Trimming removed 2 bases at V and 1 base at J, with 11 bases between. Germline CDR1 reads KGHSH; CDR2 reads LQKENI. As DNA, the CDR3 is TGTGCCAGCTCACCATCGTCATCCAGGAACACTGAAGCTTTCTTT. Translation: CASSPSSSRNTEAFF.

This chain links TRBV10-3 with TRBJ1-3, with a weak D call TRBD1 (5 bases). Germline V CDR1 and CDR2: ENHRY, SYGVKD. CDR3 length equals 13 residues. V lost 8 bases and J lost 2, with 10 bases in between. CDR3 sequence (DNA): TGTGCCATCCGGGACTATACTGGAAACACCATATATTTT. This encodes CAIRDYTGNTIYF.

This clone was seen once. This sequence joins TRBV19 and TRBJ2-3; D is unresolved. The CDR3 runs 11 residues. Germline V gene data show CDR1 as LNHDA and CDR2 as SQIVND (reference sequence). The germline V and J ends were trimmed by 6 bases and 3 bases, with 4 bases remaining between them. The CDR3 nucleotides are TGTGCCAGTAGCTTGACAGATACGCAGTATTTT. Translating it yields CASSLTDTQYF. The variable domain in full, with the rest retrieved from reference TRBV19 and TRBJ2-3, is DGGITQSPKYLFRKEGQNVTLSCEQNLNHDAMYWYRQDPGQGLRLIYYSQIVNDFQKGDIAEGYSVSREKKESFPLTVTSAQKNPTAFYLCASSLTDTQYFGPGTRLTVL.

This chain uses TRBV7-2 with TRBJ2-7, with D tentatively TRBD2 (5 bases). V dropped 5 bases and J dropped 6 bases, with 14 bases sitting between them. Per germline, CDR1 SGHTA and CDR2 FQGNSA. The CDR3 contains 13 residues. CDR3 sequence reads: CASSREWQSEQYF. The DNA for the CDR3 is TGTGCCAGCAGCCGGGAATGGCAGTCCGAGCAGTACTTC.